The rows below give T cell receptor beta chains drawn from one sample of a study of CD8 T cells in ankylosing spondylitis. One entry per CDR3 protein, called by TCRdb with MiXCR from the 5' RACE reads. The repertoire includes roughly 700,000 distinct CDR3 sequences, under 20% of them detected once, and over 15% sits in the top ten. The sequenced sample consisted of blood, either unsorted or a sorted T cell fraction (not recorded which). The receptor source for this set is a male donor with ankylosing spondylitis. The CDR3 runs from the conserved cysteine through the conserved F or W. The order of the fields is CDR3 DNA, CDR3 protein, D gene, V gene, J gene, clone size. D genes are given only for firm matches. Some rows have no size entry. The others give once, few or many, or a class for an expanded clone.

CDR3nt: TGCAGTGCGTACGACAACTCTGGGGCCAACGTCCTGACTTTC; CDR3aa: CSAYDNSGANVLTF; d_gene: .; v_gene: TRBV20-1; j_gene: TRBJ2-6; abundance: few
CDR3nt: TGCAGTGCTAGAGGGGAGTCCTATGGCTACACCTTC; CDR3aa: CSARGESYGYTF; d_gene: .; v_gene: TRBV20-1; j_gene: TRBJ1-2; abundance: few
CDR3nt: TGTGCCAGCAGTTACGAGGGACATCTTAGCAATCAGCCCCAGCATTTT; CDR3aa: CASSYEGHLSNQPQHF; d_gene: .; v_gene: TRBV6-2/TRBV6-3; j_gene: TRBJ1-5; abundance: few
CDR3nt: TGCGCCAGCAGCTACGCCCAGGGGGCCTACACAGATACGCAGTATTTT; CDR3aa: CASSYAQGAYTDTQYF; d_gene: TRBD1; v_gene: TRBV4-1; j_gene: TRBJ2-3; abundance: .
CDR3nt: TGTGCCAGCAGTTTCACAGGGATAATTTGGACTGAAGCTTTCTTT; CDR3aa: CASSFTGIIWTEAFF; d_gene: .; v_gene: TRBV12-3/TRBV12-4; j_gene: TRBJ1-1; abundance: few
CDR3nt: TGTGCCAGCAACCACCCCGCGGGACTAGAGTACAATGAGCAGTTCTTC; CDR3aa: CASNHPAGLEYNEQFF; d_gene: TRBD2; v_gene: TRBV12-3/TRBV12-4; j_gene: TRBJ2-1; abundance: few
CDR3nt: TGTGCCACCAGCAGGCCGGGACAAAAAGTCTACGAGCAGTACTTC; CDR3aa: CATSRPGQKVYEQYF; d_gene: .; v_gene: TRBV15; j_gene: TRBJ2-7; abundance: .
CDR3nt: TGCGCCAGCAGCCCTAGCGGGGGCCTATACAATGAGCAGTTCTTC; CDR3aa: CASSPSGGLYNEQFF; d_gene: TRBD2; v_gene: TRBV5-1; j_gene: TRBJ2-1; abundance: many
CDR3nt: TGTGCCAGCAGCACACCGGGGGACGGCGCTGGGGCCAACGTCCTGACTTTC; CDR3aa: CASSTPGDGAGANVLTF; d_gene: .; v_gene: TRBV7-3; j_gene: TRBJ2-6; abundance: few
CDR3nt: TGCAGTGCTCCGGTGGGAGCGGTCCAAGAGACCCAGTACTTC; CDR3aa: CSAPVGAVQETQYF; d_gene: .; v_gene: TRBV20-1; j_gene: TRBJ2-5; abundance: few
CDR3nt: TGTGCCAGCAGTTACGGCCGGGACACCCAGCAGTACTTC; CDR3aa: CASSYGRDTQQYF; d_gene: .; v_gene: TRBV6-5; j_gene: TRBJ2-7; abundance: few
CDR3nt: TGTGCCAGCAGCTTACAACCCACCGGGGAGCTGTTTTTT; CDR3aa: CASSLQPTGELFF; d_gene: .; v_gene: TRBV7-2; j_gene: TRBJ2-2; abundance: many
CDR3nt: TGTGCCAGCAACGAGGGCTTACCTTCACCCCTCCACTTT; CDR3aa: CASNEGLPSPLHF; d_gene: .; v_gene: TRBV6-6; j_gene: TRBJ1-6; abundance: .
CDR3nt: TGTGCCAGCAGCCAAGAAGTCAAGGGAGAGACCCAGTACTTC; CDR3aa: CASSQEVKGETQYF; d_gene: .; v_gene: TRBV4-2; j_gene: TRBJ2-5; abundance: .
CDR3nt: TGTGCCAGCAGTTTAGCCCGGACTAGCGGACACAATGAGCAGTTCTTC; CDR3aa: CASSLARTSGHNEQFF; d_gene: TRBD2; v_gene: TRBV12-3/TRBV12-4; j_gene: TRBJ2-1; abundance: .
CDR3nt: TGCGCCAGCAGGGCCGGGCCCTCTGGGGCCAACGTCCTGACTTTC; CDR3aa: CASRAGPSGANVLTF; d_gene: .; v_gene: TRBV4-1; j_gene: TRBJ2-6; abundance: .
CDR3nt: TGTGCCAGCAGCTTGGACCGAGTCCAGTTTGGGGAGCAGTTCTTC; CDR3aa: CASSLDRVQFGEQFF; d_gene: .; v_gene: TRBV5-6; j_gene: TRBJ2-1; abundance: .
CDR3nt: TGTGCCAGCAGCTTAGGAAACGACCTCTATGGCTACACCTTC; CDR3aa: CASSLGNDLYGYTF; d_gene: .; v_gene: TRBV7-8; j_gene: TRBJ1-2; abundance: .
CDR3nt: TGTGCCAGCAGCTTAGAGCGGGACAGGGTCCATGAGCAGTTCTTC; CDR3aa: CASSLERDRVHEQFF; d_gene: TRBD1; v_gene: TRBV7-6; j_gene: TRBJ2-1; abundance: .
CDR3nt: TGTGCCAGCAGCTCCCTCGGGATACCAAACACTGAAGCTTTCTTT; CDR3aa: CASSSLGIPNTEAFF; d_gene: .; v_gene: TRBV7-8; j_gene: TRBJ1-1; abundance: few
CDR3nt: TGCGCCAGCAGCCAGGGACCCAACCGAGGCGATAATGAGCAGTTCTTC; CDR3aa: CASSQGPNRGDNEQFF; d_gene: .; v_gene: TRBV4-1; j_gene: TRBJ2-1; abundance: .
CDR3nt: TGCGCCAGCAGCTTGTGGTTAGCCGAGGGTAGGCAGTTCTTC; CDR3aa: CASSLWLAEGRQFF; d_gene: .; v_gene: TRBV5-1; j_gene: TRBJ2-1; abundance: .
CDR3nt: TGCGCCAGCAGCGGGGGACTTCCATATGGCTACACCTTC; CDR3aa: CASSGGLPYGYTF; d_gene: .; v_gene: TRBV5-1; j_gene: TRBJ1-2; abundance: .
CDR3nt: TGTGCCACCAAGGCGGGAAGAACCACAGATACGCAGTATTTT; CDR3aa: CATKAGRTTDTQYF; d_gene: .; v_gene: TRBV24-1; j_gene: TRBJ2-3; abundance: .
CDR3nt: TGTGCCAGCAGCTTAATGGGAGCACCCCCCCTCCACTTT; CDR3aa: CASSLMGAPPLHF; d_gene: .; v_gene: TRBV7-9; j_gene: TRBJ1-6; abundance: few
CDR3nt: TGTGCCAGCAGTTATATTGTGGGGACGCTCGTTGGCTACACCTTC; CDR3aa: CASSYIVGTLVGYTF; d_gene: .; v_gene: TRBV6-5; j_gene: TRBJ1-2; abundance: .
CDR3nt: TGCGCCAGCAGCCGAGAACAGAGCTCCTATAATTCACCCCTCCACTTT; CDR3aa: CASSREQSSYNSPLHF; d_gene: .; v_gene: TRBV4-1; j_gene: TRBJ1-6; abundance: few
CDR3nt: TGCAGTGCTAGAAGGACTAGCGGGAGTAAGAGGGAGACCCAGTACTTC; CDR3aa: CSARRTSGSKRETQYF; d_gene: TRBD2; v_gene: TRBV20-1; j_gene: TRBJ2-5; abundance: few
CDR3nt: TGTGCCAGCAGCTGGACTTGGGCGAACACTGAAGCTTTCTTT; CDR3aa: CASSWTWANTEAFF; d_gene: .; v_gene: TRBV11-2; j_gene: TRBJ1-1; abundance: .
CDR3nt: TGTGCCAGCAGCTTGTGGGGACTAGAAAAACTGAGCTCCTACGAGCAGTACTTC; CDR3aa: CASSLWGLEKLSSYEQYF; d_gene: TRBD2; v_gene: TRBV5-5; j_gene: TRBJ2-7; abundance: .
CDR3nt: TGCAGTGCCCCACGGGACAGGGAAGAGACCCAGTACTTC; CDR3aa: CSAPRDREETQYF; d_gene: TRBD1; v_gene: TRBV20-1; j_gene: TRBJ2-5; abundance: few
CDR3nt: TGTGCCAGCAGTTTAGCAGGGGGTTCCTACGAGCAGTACTTC; CDR3aa: CASSLAGGSYEQYF; d_gene: TRBD1; v_gene: TRBV5-1; j_gene: TRBJ2-7; abundance: many
CDR3nt: TGCGCCAGCAGAAGTGGGGGTCTTTCCTACGAGCAGTACTTC; CDR3aa: CASRSGGLSYEQYF; d_gene: .; v_gene: TRBV5-1; j_gene: TRBJ2-7; abundance: few
CDR3nt: TGTGCCACCAGTGGGACGGGGAAAAGGGAGACCCAGTACTTC; CDR3aa: CATSGTGKRETQYF; d_gene: .; v_gene: TRBV24-1; j_gene: TRBJ2-5; abundance: few
CDR3nt: TGTGCCAGCAGCCTTTGGGATGATAATTCACCCCTCCACTTT; CDR3aa: CASSLWDDNSPLHF; d_gene: .; v_gene: TRBV12-3/TRBV12-4; j_gene: TRBJ1-6; abundance: .
CDR3nt: TGTGCCATCAGTGGAGGGCAGGTCCCCTGGTTC; CDR3aa: CAISGGQVPWF; d_gene: .; v_gene: TRBV10-3; j_gene: TRBJ2-7; abundance: .
CDR3nt: TGTGCCAGCAGCTTAGGCCAGGTCGCGGATCAGCCCCAGCAATTT; CDR3aa: CASSLGQVADQPQQF; d_gene: .; v_gene: TRBV7-9; j_gene: TRBJ1-5; abundance: .
CDR3nt: TGTGCCAGCAGCCCCCCTGGTGGGTGGGGCGAAGAGACCCAGTACTTC; CDR3aa: CASSPPGGWGEETQYF; d_gene: .; v_gene: TRBV3-1; j_gene: TRBJ2-5; abundance: few
CDR3nt: TGTGCCAGCAGCTTAATGCTAGCGGGGGGGCCAGATACGCAGTATTTT; CDR3aa: CASSLMLAGGPDTQYF; d_gene: TRBD2; v_gene: TRBV7-2; j_gene: TRBJ2-3; abundance: .
CDR3nt: TGTGCCAGCAGCTGGGCCACAGGGGCGTACCAAGAGACCCAGTACTTC; CDR3aa: CASSWATGAYQETQYF; d_gene: TRBD1; v_gene: TRBV5-6; j_gene: TRBJ2-5; abundance: .
CDR3nt: TGTGCCAGCAGCCTTGAAGACATTGAGGGCTACACCTTC; CDR3aa: CASSLEDIEGYTF; d_gene: .; v_gene: TRBV7-9; j_gene: TRBJ1-2; abundance: .